The entry below gives a single T cell receptor (beta chain) sequence along with its context. The antigen is undetermined. In germline, CDR1 is MNHNY, CDR2 SVGAGI (reference sequence). The CDR3 runs to 15 residues. V lost 4 bases and J 7 bases, leaving 17 bases between the germline ends. This sample stems from a study of OX40 agonist ivuxolimab in advanced cancers. Looking at the study overall: Six ivuxolimab dose levels, 0.01 to 10 mg/kg, were given intravenously every 2 weeks. There were three patients with partial responses, one having hepatocellular carcinoma and two cutaneous melanoma. Findings and caveats of the study: Expanded peripheral T cells had an undetermined antigen specificity.

TCRdb's table, derived via immunoSEQ multiplex PCR, lists solely in-frame clones and lacks some. The sample records around 46,000 clones, about four fifths being singletons. The input for sequencing was CD4+ or CD8+ T cells sorted from blood, taken in a trial of the OX40 agonist ivuxolimab. This chain joins TRBV6-6 and TRBJ2-1; the D gene is possibly TRBD2 (5 bases). The clonotype comes from an adult with an advanced solid tumor such as melanoma, head and neck, liver or kidney cancer. The CDR3 loop is CASSLLPEDANEQFF. The CDR3 nucleotides read TGTGCCAGCAGTTTACTTCCGGAGGACGCGAATGAGCAGTTCTTC.